These 2 T cell receptor beta chains share one sample of origin, sequenced in a study of blood T cell repertoires in COVID-19. Sequenced by immunoSEQ multiplex PCR; TCRdb stores in-frame clones only, minus some. The profile shows 50,000 to 70,000 clones, more than 90% of them singletons. The sample taken for sequencing was peripheral blood. The receptor set was obtained from a man aged 55 to 70 with acute or convalescent COVID-19.

The V gene is TRBV4-2, the J gene TRBJ1-2, with D possibly matching TRBD1 (5 bases). Germline V gene data show CDR1 as LGHNA and CDR2 as YNFKEQ. V lost 1 base to trimming and J lost 8 bases, with 14 bases between them. CDR3 length equals 14 residues. The DNA for the CDR3 is TGTGCCAGCAGCCAAGTTGGTGAGACAGTGGGCTACACCTTC. It is translated as CASSQVGETVGYTF.

The sample holds a few counts of this clone. The DNA of the CDR3 is TGCGCCAGCAGCCAAGATTCACTAGCGGGGGCCTACGAGCAGTACTTC. This gives the protein CASSQDSLAGAYEQYF. The chain has TRBV4-1 and TRBJ2-7; 11 bases align to TRBD2. The CDR3 loop spans 16 amino acids. Germline loops: CDR1 MGHRA, CDR2 YSYEKL. V trimming: 0 bases; J trimming: 2 bases; junction bases outside the gene matches: 3.